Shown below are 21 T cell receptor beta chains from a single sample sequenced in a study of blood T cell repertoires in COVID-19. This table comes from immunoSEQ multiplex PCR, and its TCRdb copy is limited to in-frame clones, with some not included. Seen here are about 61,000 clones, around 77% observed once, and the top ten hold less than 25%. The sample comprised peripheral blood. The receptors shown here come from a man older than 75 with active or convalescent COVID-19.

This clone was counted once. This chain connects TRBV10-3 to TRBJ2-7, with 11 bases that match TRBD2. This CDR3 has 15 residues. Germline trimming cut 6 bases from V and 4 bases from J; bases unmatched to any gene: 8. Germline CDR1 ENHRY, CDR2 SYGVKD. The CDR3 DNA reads TGTGCCATCAGGGAGACTAGCGGGATCGAGTACGAGCAGTACTTC. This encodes CAIRETSGIEYEQYF.

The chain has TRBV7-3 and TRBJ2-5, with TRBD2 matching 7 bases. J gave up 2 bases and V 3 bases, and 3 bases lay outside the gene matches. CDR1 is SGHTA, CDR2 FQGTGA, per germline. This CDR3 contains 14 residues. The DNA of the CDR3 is TGTGCCAGCAGCTTGGGCGGGGGACAAGAGACCCAGTACTTC. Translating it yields CASSLGGGQETQYF. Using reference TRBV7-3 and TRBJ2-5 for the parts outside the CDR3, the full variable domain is GAGVSQTPSNKVTEKGKYVELRCDPISGHTALYWYRQSLGQGPEFLIYFQGTGAADDSGLPNDRFFAVRPEGSVSTLKIQRTERGDSAVYLCASSLGGGQETQYFGPGTRLLVL.

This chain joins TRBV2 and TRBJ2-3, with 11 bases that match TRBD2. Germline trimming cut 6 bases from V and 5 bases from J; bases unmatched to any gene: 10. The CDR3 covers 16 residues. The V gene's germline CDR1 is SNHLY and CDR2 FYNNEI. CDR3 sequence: CASRILAGGGIDTQYF. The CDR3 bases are TGTGCCAGCAGAATCCTAGCGGGAGGAGGGATAGATACGCAGTATTTT. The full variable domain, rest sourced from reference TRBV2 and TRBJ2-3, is EPEVTQTPSHQVTQMGQEVILRCVPISNHLYFYWYRQILGQKVEFLVSFYNNEISEKSEIFDDQFSVERPDGSNFTLKIRSTKLEDSAMYFCASRILAGGGIDTQYFGPGTRLTVL.

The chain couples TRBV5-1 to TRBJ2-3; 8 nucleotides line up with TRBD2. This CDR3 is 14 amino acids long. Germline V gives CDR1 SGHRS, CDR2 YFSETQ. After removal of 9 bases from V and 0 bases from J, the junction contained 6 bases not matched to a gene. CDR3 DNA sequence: TGCGCCACACATAGCGGGGAGAGCACAGATACGCAGTATTTT. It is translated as CATHSGESTDTQYF.

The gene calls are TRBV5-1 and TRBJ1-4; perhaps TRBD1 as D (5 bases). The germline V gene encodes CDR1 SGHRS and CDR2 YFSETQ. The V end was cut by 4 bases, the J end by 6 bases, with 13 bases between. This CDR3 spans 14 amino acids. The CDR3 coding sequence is TGCGCCAGCAGCCAGGGATATGAGGATGAAAAACTGTTTTTT. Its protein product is CASSQGYEDEKLFF.

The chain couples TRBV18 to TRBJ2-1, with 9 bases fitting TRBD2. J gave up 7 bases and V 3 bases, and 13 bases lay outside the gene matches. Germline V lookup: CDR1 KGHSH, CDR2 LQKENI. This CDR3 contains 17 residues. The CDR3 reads CASSPSPLAGGQNEQFF. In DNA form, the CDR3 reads TGTGCCAGCTCACCTAGTCCTCTCGCGGGGGGGCAGAATGAGCAGTTCTTC.

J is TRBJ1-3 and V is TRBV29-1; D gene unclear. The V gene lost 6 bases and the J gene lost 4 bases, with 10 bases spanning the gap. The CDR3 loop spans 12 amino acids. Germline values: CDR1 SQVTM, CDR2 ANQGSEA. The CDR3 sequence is CSVAHIGNTIYF. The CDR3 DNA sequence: TGCAGCGTGGCCCACATCGGAAACACCATATATTTT. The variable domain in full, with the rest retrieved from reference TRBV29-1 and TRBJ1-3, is SAVISQKPSRDICQRGTSLTIQCQVDSQVTMMFWYRQQPGQSLTLIATANQGSEATYESGFVIDKFPISRPNLTFSTLTVSNMSPEDSSIYLCSVAHIGNTIYFGEGSWLTVV.

The CDR3 reads CASSPGSYGYTF. DNA of the CDR3: TGTGCCAGCAGCCCAGGAAGTTATGGCTACACCTTC. This chain links TRBV12-3 or TRBV12-4 with TRBJ1-2; D gene unclear. Trimming removed 6 bases from V and 5 bases from J, with 10 bases in between. The CDR3 has 12 residues.

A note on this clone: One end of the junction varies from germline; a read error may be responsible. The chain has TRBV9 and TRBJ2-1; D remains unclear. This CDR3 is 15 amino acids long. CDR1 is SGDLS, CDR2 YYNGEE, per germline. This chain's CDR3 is CASSVKLTFYSEQFF. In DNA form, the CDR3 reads TGTGCCAGCAGCGTAAAGCTAACTTTCTACAGTGAGCAGTTCTTC.

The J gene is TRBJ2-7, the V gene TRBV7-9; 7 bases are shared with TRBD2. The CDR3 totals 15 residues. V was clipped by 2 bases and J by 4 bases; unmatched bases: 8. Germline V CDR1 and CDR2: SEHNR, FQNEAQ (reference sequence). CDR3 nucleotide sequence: TGTGCCAGCAGCTTAACTGGCGGGAGTAGTTACGAGCAGTACTTC. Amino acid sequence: CASSLTGGSSYEQYF.

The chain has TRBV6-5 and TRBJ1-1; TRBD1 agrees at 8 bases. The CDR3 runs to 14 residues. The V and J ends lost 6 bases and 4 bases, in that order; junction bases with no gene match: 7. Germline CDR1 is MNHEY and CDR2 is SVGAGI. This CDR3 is CASRDRVSGTEAFF. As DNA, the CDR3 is TGTGCCAGCAGGGACAGGGTAAGCGGCACTGAAGCTTTCTTT.

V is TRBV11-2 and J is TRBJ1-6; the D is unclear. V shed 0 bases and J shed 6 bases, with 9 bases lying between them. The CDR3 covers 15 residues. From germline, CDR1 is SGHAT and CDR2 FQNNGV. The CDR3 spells CASSLDWAVNSPLHF. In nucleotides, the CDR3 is TGTGCCAGCAGCTTAGATTGGGCAGTTAATTCACCCCTCCACTTT.

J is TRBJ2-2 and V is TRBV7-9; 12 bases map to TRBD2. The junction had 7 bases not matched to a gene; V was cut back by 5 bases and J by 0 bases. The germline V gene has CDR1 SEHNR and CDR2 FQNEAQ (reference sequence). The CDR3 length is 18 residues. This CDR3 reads CASSPMGLAGPNTGELFF. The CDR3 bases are TGTGCCAGCAGCCCCATGGGACTAGCGGGTCCGAACACCGGGGAGCTGTTTTTT.

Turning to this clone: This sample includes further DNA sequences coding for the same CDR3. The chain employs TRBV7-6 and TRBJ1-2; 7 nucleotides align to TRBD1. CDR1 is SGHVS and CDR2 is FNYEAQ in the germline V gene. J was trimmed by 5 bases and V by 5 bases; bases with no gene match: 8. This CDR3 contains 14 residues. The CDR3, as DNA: TGTGCCAGCAGCCCTGCAGGGGGAGGATATGGCTACACCTTC. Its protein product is CASSPAGGGYGYTF. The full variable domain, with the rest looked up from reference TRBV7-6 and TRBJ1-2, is GAGVSQSPRYKVTKRGQDVALRCDPISGHVSLYWYRQALGQGPEFLTYFNYEAQQDKSGLPNDRFSAERPEGSISTLTIQRTEQRDSAMYRCASSPAGGGYGYTFGSGTRLTVV.

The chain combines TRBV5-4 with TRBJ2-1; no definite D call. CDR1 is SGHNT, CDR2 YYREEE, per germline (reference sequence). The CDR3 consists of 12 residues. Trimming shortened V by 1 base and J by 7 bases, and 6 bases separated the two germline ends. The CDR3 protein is CASSLTENEQFF. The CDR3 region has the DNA TGTGCCAGCAGCTTGACAGAGAATGAGCAGTTCTTC.

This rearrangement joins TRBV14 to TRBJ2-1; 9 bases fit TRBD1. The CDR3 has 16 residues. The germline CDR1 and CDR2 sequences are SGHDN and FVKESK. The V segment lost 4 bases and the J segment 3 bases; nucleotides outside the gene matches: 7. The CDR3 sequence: CASSRSRDRDYNEQFF. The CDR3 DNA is TGTGCCAGCAGCCGGTCCCGGGACAGGGACTACAATGAGCAGTTCTTC.

The CDR3 reads CASSSYRGLLYNEQFF. DNA for the CDR3: TGTGCCAGCAGTTCCTACAGGGGGCTCCTATACAATGAGCAGTTCTTC. The V and J genes are TRBV27 and TRBJ2-1; 9 bases are shared with TRBD1. Germline loops: CDR1 MNHEY, CDR2 SMNVEV (reference sequence). Losses at the gene ends were 4 bases for V and 4 bases for J; bases not matched to a gene: 8. The CDR3 has 16 amino acids.

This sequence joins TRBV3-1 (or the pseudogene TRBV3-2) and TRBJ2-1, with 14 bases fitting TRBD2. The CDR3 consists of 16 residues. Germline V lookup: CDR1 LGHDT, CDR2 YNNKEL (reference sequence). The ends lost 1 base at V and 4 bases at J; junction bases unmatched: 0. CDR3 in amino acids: CASSQGLAGGYNEQFF. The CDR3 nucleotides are TGTGCCAGCAGCCAAGGACTAGCGGGAGGGTACAATGAGCAGTTCTTC.

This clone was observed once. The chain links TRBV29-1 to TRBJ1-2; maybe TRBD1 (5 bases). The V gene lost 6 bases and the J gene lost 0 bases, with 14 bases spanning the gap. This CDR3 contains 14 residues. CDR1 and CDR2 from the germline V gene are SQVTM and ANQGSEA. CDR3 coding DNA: TGCAGCGTGGGTCGACAGAGTACTAACTATGGCTACACCTTC. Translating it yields CSVGRQSTNYGYTF.

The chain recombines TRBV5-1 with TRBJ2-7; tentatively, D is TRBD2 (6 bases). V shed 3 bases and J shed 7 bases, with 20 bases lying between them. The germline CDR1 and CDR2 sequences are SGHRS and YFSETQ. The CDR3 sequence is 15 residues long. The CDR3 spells CASSYGLAFSREQYF. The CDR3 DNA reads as TGCGCCAGCAGCTACGGTCTAGCGTTTAGTAGGGAGCAGTACTTC.

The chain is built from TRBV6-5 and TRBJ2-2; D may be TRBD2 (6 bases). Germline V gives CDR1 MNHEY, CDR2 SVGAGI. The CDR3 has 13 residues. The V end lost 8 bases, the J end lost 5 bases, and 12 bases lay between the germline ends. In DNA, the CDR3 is TGTGCCAGCTCCCAAGCGGGTACCGGGGAGCTGTTTTTT. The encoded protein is CASSQAGTGELFF.